Below, one TCR beta chain is given with its context. Its antigen is unknown. CDR1 and CDR2 from the germline V gene are DFQATT and SNEGSKA (reference sequence). The CDR3 contains 14 residues. J gave up 1 base and V 4 bases, and 4 bases lay outside the gene matches. An amount of RNA that ranged from 0.5 to 1 ug was reverse transcribed with random hexamers. The TCR beta CDR3 was amplified by immunoSEQ multiplex PCR across 54 Vbeta, 13 Jbeta. TCRdb itself ran the immunoSEQ multiplex PCR reads through MiXCR, one entry per CDR3 protein. The table shows roughly 170,000 distinct CDR3 sequences, with about 94% occurring only once. The sample originates from a study of CD8 T cells in Susac syndrome. Study-wide results and caveats: It was acknowledged in the study that its TCR sequencing and HLA analysis involved a relatively small number of individuals.

Blood CD8+ and CD4+ T cells underwent high-throughput TCR beta sequencing. While CD8+ and CD4+ T cells were isolated negatively, TEMRA cells were enriched by FACS. Sequenced material: CD4+ T cells from PBMCs. V and J are TRBV20-1 and TRBJ2-3; 8 bases are shared with TRBD2. This TCR was recovered from a human donor with multiple sclerosis. CDR3 DNA: TGCAGTGCTAAACGCGGGGGGCGCACAGATACGCAGTATTTT. This codes for CSAKRGGRTDTQYF.